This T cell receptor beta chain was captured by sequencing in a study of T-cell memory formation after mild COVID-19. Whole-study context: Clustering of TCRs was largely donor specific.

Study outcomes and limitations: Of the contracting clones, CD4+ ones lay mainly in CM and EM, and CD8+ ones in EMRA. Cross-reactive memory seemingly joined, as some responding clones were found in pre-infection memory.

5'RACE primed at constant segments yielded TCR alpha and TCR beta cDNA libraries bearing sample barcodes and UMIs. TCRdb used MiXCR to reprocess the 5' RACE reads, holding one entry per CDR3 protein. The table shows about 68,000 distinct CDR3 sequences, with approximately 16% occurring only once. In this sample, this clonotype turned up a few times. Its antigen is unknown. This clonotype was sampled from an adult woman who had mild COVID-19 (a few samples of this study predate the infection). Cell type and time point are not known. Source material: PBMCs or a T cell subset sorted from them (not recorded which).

The CDR3 region is CASGPAGLPAYEQYF. In DNA form, the CDR3 reads TGTGCTAGTGGACCCGCCGGACTACCGGCCTACGAGCAGTACTTC. The rearrangement links TRBV12-5 to TRBJ2-7; possible D gene TRBD2, 6 bases. There are 15 residues in the CDR3. V lost 6 bases, J lost 2 bases, and 17 bases lay in between. Germline-derived CDR1 and CDR2 are LGHNT and FRNRAP.